A selection of T cell receptor beta chains follows, all from one sample in a study of cytomegalovirus exposure and HLA in healthy donors. Generated by immunoSEQ multiplex PCR, the TCRdb table keeps only in-frame clones and is missing some. The data contain more than 80,000 clones, about two thirds of them singletons. The sample was PBMCs. These receptor sequences come from a human donor in good health. CDR3s include the opening cysteine and the closing phenylalanine or tryptophan. A D gene is named only where the DNA matches it firmly. The listing skips clone size in some rows; elsewhere it reads once, few, many or a size class.

>TRBJ1-1|.|TRBD1|TRBV7-9
CASTRQGADTEAFF
TGTGCCAGCACCAGACAGGGGGCGGACACTGAAGCTTTCTTT
>TRBJ2-5|.|TRBD1|TRBV7-2
CASSQGQPQETQYF
TGTGCCAGCAGCCAGGGACAGCCCCAAGAGACCCAGTACTTC
>TRBJ2-7|.|.|TRBV6-5
CASSYGQGGYEQYF
TGTGCCAGCAGTTACGGGCAGGGGGGCTACGAGCAGTACTTC
>TRBJ1-1|.|TRBD1|TRBV5-4
CASRTGQGGRNTEAFF
TGTGCCAGCAGGACAGGACAGGGGGGGAGGAACACTGAAGCTTTCTTT
>TRBJ2-3|.|TRBD2|TRBV10-3
CATFGLAGTQYF
TGTGCCACCTTCGGGCTAGCGGGGACGCAGTATTTT
>TRBJ2-6|once|.|TRBV5-1
CASSLKLSGANVLTF
TGCGCCAGCAGCTTGAAACTCTCTGGGGCCAACGTCCTGACTTTC
>TRBJ1-4|.|.|TRBV14
CASSQQGGEKLFF
TGTGCCAGCAGCCAACAGGGCGGTGAAAAACTGTTTTTT
>TRBJ1-6|.|.|TRBV9
CASSVATDLGVPLHF
TGTGCCAGCAGCGTAGCCACCGATCTCGGGGTTCCCCTCCACTTT
>TRBJ2-7|few|.|TRBV7-2
CASSLSYEQYF
TGTGCCAGCAGCCTCTCCTACGAGCAGTACTTC
>TRBJ2-7|.|.|TRBV6-6
CASSYSPQGGYEQYF
TGTGCCAGCAGTTACTCCCCACAGGGGGGGTACGAGCAGTACTTC
>TRBJ2-7|few|.|TRBV5-4
CASSLDGVRDTYEQYF
TGTGCCAGCAGCTTGGACGGGGTACGGGACACCTACGAGCAGTACTTC
>TRBJ1-5|few|TRBD1|TRBV9
CASSPGPSTGDQHF
TGTGCCAGCAGCCCTGGACCGTCGACAGGGGACCAGCATTTT
>TRBJ2-7|.|TRBD2|TRBV10-3
CAISPTSGGPSGEQYF
TGTGCCATCAGTCCGACTAGCGGGGGACCTTCGGGCGAGCAGTACTTC
>TRBJ2-5|.|.|TRBV18
CASSSQETQYF
TGTGCCAGCTCATCGCAAGAGACCCAGTACTTC
>TRBJ2-2|.|.|TRBV18
CASSPARLNTGELFF
TGTGCCAGCTCACCGGCAAGACTAAACACCGGGGAGCTGTTTTTT
>TRBJ1-2|.|.|TRBV29-1
CSVEAGDTGYTF
TGCAGCGTTGAGGCAGGGGATACTGGCTACACCTTC
>TRBJ1-1|.|TRBD1|TRBV5-1
CASSLEAGGAYTEAFF
TGCGCCAGCAGCTTGGAGGCAGGGGGCGCGTACACTGAAGCTTTCTTT
>TRBJ1-1|.|.|TRBV29-1
CSVDTGRTEAFF
TGCAGCGTTGACACAGGGCGCACTGAAGCTTTCTTT
>TRBJ2-5|.|TRBD2|TRBV6-1
CASSATGAAGGLETQYF
TGTGCCAGCAGTGCAACGGGGGCGGCGGGGGGGCTGGAGACCCAGTACTTC
>TRBJ2-2|few|TRBD1|TRBV29-1
CSGSTGGRTGELFF
TGCAGCGGCAGCACAGGGGGCCGAACCGGGGAGCTGTTTTTT
>TRBJ2-7|.|.|TRBV4-1
CASSQVRQLNEQYF
TGCGCCAGCAGCCAAGTACGACAGCTCAACGAGCAGTACTTC
>TRBJ1-4|.|.|TRBV30
CAWMGTPGGEKLFF
TGTGCCTGGATGGGGACCCCGGGGGGTGAAAAACTGTTTTTT
>TRBJ1-1|.|.|TRBV5-1
CASSLVAGANTEAFF
TGCGCCAGCAGCTTGGTAGCGGGGGCGAACACTGAAGCTTTCTTT
>TRBJ2-1|.|TRBD2|TRBV5-1
CASSRTTSGVYEQFF
TGCGCCAGCAGCAGGACGACTAGCGGGGTCTATGAGCAGTTCTTC
>TRBJ2-5|.|TRBD1|TRBV7-9
CASSSPGTGSDQETQYF
TGTGCCAGCAGCTCCCCCGGGACAGGGTCAGACCAAGAGACCCAGTACTTC
>TRBJ2-5|.|TRBD2|TRBV5-1
CASSSPSGGQETQYF
TGCGCCAGCAGCTCACCCAGCGGGGGGCAAGAGACCCAGTACTTC
>TRBJ2-1|few|.|TRBV5-1
CASSFTGTNNEQFF
TGCGCCAGCAGCTTTACCGGGACAAACAATGAGCAGTTCTTC
>TRBJ1-5|.|.|TRBV30
CAWSRMRDQPQHF
TGTGCCTGGAGCAGGATGAGGGATCAGCCCCAGCATTTT
>TRBJ2-6|.|TRBD2|TRBV5-1
CASGRGETGANVLTF
TGCGCCAGCGGCCGGGGGGAAACTGGGGCCAACGTCCTGACTTTC
>TRBJ1-1|.|TRBD1|TRBV7-2
CASSSQGKVLRPEAFF
TGTGCCAGCAGCTCACAGGGGAAAGTCTTGAGGCCTGAAGCTTTCTTT